Listed here is a single T cell receptor beta chain. This clone showed up just once. Its recognized antigen is unknown. Base qualities are not at hand, and no much larger clone is one base apart. This entry belongs to a study of technical replicates of blood from a few donors (dated by TCRdb to about 2017). Library preparation used the immunoSEQ multiplex PCR assay. TCRdb obtained this table from immuneACCESS and retained in-frame rearrangements with V and J assigned. These tables miss some clones; where compared with another copy, unresolved V genes account for less than half of the shortfall, and the remainder is unexplained. The table for this sample lists around 30,000 clones; more than 90% of them were counted only once. Of the sample, approximately 4% falls within the top ten clones. CDR3 length: 13 amino acids, cysteine to phenylalanine. Of the read, only the CDR3 DNA is kept; its 39 bases are in frame from base 1. Trimming removed 4 bases from V and 10 bases from J; the gene matches leave 8 bases unexplained. The germline V gene gives CDR1 as SGHDT and CDR2 as YYEEEE.

The rearrangement combines TRBV5-6 with TRBJ2-1; TRBD2 fits 7 bases in the junction. Sequenced sample: PBMCs. The TCR originated in a human donor in good health. Some clones in this sample may be carry-over from other donors' samples. Read as DNA, the sequence is TGTGCCAGCAGCCCCCACGCAGCGGGGGAGCAGTTCTTC. Translation gives CASSPHAAGEQFF.